Here is one TCR beta chain with its context. Its antigen remains unidentified. The data derive from a study of OX40 agonist ivuxolimab in advanced cancers. For the study at large: Head and neck, renal cell, melanoma or hepatocellular carcinoma were the cancers that dose-escalation patients had. Males comprised around four fifths of the group, whose mean age was about 62 years (range about 20 to 90).

Germline V lookup: CDR1 SGHVS, CDR2 FQNEAQ. Trimming pared 5 bases from V and 5 bases from J, leaving 9 bases between. CDR3 size: 12 residues. Here immunoSEQ multiplex PCR was the method, and the copy in TCRdb shows in-frame clones only, minus some. Here the sample spans approximately 90,000 clones, roughly 89% being singletons. Whole-study findings and limits: Expanded clones belonging to CD8+ T cells outnumbered, on average, those of CD4+.

This sample comprised CD4+ or CD8+ T cells sorted from blood, obtained in a trial of the OX40 agonist ivuxolimab. The V gene is TRBV7-8, the J gene TRBJ2-5; D not resolved. This clonotype originated in an adult with an advanced solid tumor such as melanoma, head and neck, liver or kidney cancer. CDR3 DNA: TGTGCCAGCAGCCCAAGACCGGAGACCCAGTACTTC. This codes for CASSPRPETQYF.